The TCR beta chain described here comes from a study of blood T cell repertoires in COVID-19. Across the whole study: Material from acute and convalescent COVID-19 was sourced from the United States, Italy and Spain. Nucleic acid was either cDNA or gDNA, and it came from T cells, B-cell-depleted T cells, or PBMCs.

In the study's own analysis: Nucleated cell counts were estimated from reference gene primer amplification. Method: immunoSEQ multiplex PCR; TCRdb's copy keeps in-frame clones and lacks some. V, J and clone size derive from that table, while D and trimming were established from the DNA sequence. Among about 200,000 clones, 82% were seen once, and the ten largest hold 7% to 10%. Germline CDR1 and CDR2: SQVTM and ANQGSEA. This CDR3 has 12 amino acids. Trimming cost V 7 bases and J 7 bases; bases outside gene matches: 7. The Seattle patients joined while their infection was active and were tracked longitudinally afterward.

The sample consisted of peripheral blood. J is TRBJ1-1 and V is TRBV29-1; 9 bases fit TRBD1. The sequence derives from a woman at least 80 years old with COVID-19, enrolled during active disease. The CDR3: CSARQGGFEAFF. In nucleotides, the CDR3 is TGCAGCGCCAGACAGGGGGGATTTGAAGCTTTCTTT. Complete variable domain (other parts from reference TRBV29-1 and TRBJ1-1): SAVISQKPSRDICQRGTSLTIQCQVDSQVTMMFWYRQQPGQSLTLIATANQGSEATYESGFVIDKFPISRPNLTFSTLTVSNMSPEDSSIYLCSARQGGFEAFFGQGTRLTVV.